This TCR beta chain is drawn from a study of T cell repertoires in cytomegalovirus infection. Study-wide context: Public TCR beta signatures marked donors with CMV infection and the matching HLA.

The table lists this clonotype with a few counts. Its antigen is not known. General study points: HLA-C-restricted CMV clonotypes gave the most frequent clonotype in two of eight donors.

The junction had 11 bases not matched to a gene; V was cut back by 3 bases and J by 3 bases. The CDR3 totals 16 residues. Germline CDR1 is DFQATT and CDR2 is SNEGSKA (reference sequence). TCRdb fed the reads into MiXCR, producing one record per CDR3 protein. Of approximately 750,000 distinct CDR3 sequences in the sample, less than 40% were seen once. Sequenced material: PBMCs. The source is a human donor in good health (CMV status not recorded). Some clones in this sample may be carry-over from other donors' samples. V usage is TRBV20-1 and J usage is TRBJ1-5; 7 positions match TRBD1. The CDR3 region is CSASVGSGGPNQPQHF. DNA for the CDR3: TGCAGTGCTAGCGTGGGGTCAGGGGGGCCCAATCAGCCCCAGCATTTT.